A selection of T cell receptor beta chains follows, all from one sample in a study of regulatory T cells in long-lasting Graves disease. MiXCR, applied by TCRdb to the multiplex PCR reads, yields one record per CDR3 protein. The sample shows over 450,000 distinct CDR3 sequences, about 22% of them seen only once. Sequencing used peripheral blood mononuclear cells (PBMCs), obtained when the disease was refractory, from a patient treated with antithyroid drugs. These receptors were obtained from a female donor with Graves disease. CDR3s include the opening cysteine and the closing phenylalanine or tryptophan. A D gene is named only where the DNA matches it firmly. The listing skips clone size in some rows; elsewhere it reads once, few, many or a size class.

V	size	D	J	DNA	CDR3
TRBV24-1	many	-	TRBJ2-5	TGTGCCACCAGTGCTCGAGCGGAGGCCCAGTACTTC	CATSARAEAQYF
TRBV2	many	TRBD1	TRBJ2-7	TGTGCCAGGGGGGGACAGGAATCAATCTACGAGCAGTACTTC	CARGGQESIYEQYF
TRBV3-1	-	TRBD1	TRBJ1-2	TGTGCCAGCAGCCAGGGACAGGGGGCTTCGGGCTACACCTTC	CASSQGQGASGYTF
TRBV19	-	-	TRBJ1-5	TGTGCCAGTAGTACGGGGTCCAGGTTCAACCAGCCCCAGCATTTT	CASSTGSRFNQPQHF
TRBV6-1	few	-	TRBJ2-7	TGTGCCAGCAGTAGTCTCGGGCCTGGGGTTTCCGAGCAGTACTTC	CASSSLGPGVSEQYF
TRBV27	-	TRBD1	TRBJ1-2	TGTGCCAGCAGTACCCGATCCCGGGACAGACTATATGGCTACACCTTC	CASSTRSRDRLYGYTF
TRBV27	-	TRBD1	TRBJ2-5	TGTGCCAGCAGGACGAGGGGGCTTTCCACCGAGATCCAGTACTTC	CASRTRGLSTEIQYF
TRBV30	once	-	TRBJ2-5	TGTGCCTGGGCATCCGGGACTCGAGAGACCCAGTACTTC	CAWASGTRETQYF
TRBV4-1	many	-	TRBJ2-2	TGCGCCAGCAGCCCGTGGTCGGATACGAACACCGGGGAGCTGTTTTTT	CASSPWSDTNTGELFF
TRBV10-3	many	TRBD1	TRBJ1-5	TGTGCCATCAGTGAGTCCGGACAGGGCAATCAGCCCCAGCATTTT	CAISESGQGNQPQHF
TRBV6-1	few	-	TRBJ2-1	TGTGCCAGCAGGCCGAGTATGGGGCGCTTAATGAATGAGCAGTTCTTC	CASRPSMGRLMNEQFF
TRBV6-5	many	TRBD2	TRBJ2-7	TGTGCCAGCAGTTACTCGAGCCTAGCGGGGGGAACCTACGAGCAGTACTTC	CASSYSSLAGGTYEQYF
TRBV6-1	many	-	TRBJ1-2	TGTGCCAGCAGTCGGGGGTTGACCTATGGCTACACCTTC	CASSRGLTYGYTF
TRBV20-1	many	TRBD2	TRBJ2-7	TGCAGTGCTAGAGAGACACACCAGATTCTAGCGGGAGCCTACGAGCAGTACTTC	CSARETHQILAGAYEQYF
TRBV28	many	TRBD1	TRBJ1-2	TGTGCCAGCATCGCCGGGGGACAGGCTTATGGCTACACCTTC	CASIAGGQAYGYTF
TRBV24-1	many	-	TRBJ2-2	TGTGCCACCAGTGATCGGATGAGGGTAGGGAACACCGGGGAGCTGTTTTTT	CATSDRMRVGNTGELFF
TRBV27	-	-	TRBJ2-2	TGCGCCAGCAGTTCAAGGGGGGTAGCGGCAAACACCGGGGAGCTGTTTTTT	CASSSRGVAANTGELFF
TRBV6-1	many	-	TRBJ2-2	TGTGCCAGCGCAAGGCAGGTGAACACCGGGGAGCTGTTTTTT	CASARQVNTGELFF
TRBV20-1	-	-	TRBJ2-7	TGCAGTGCTAGAGAGGAACTGGTCCCCTACGAGCAGTACTTC	CSAREELVPYEQYF
TRBV28	many	TRBD2	TRBJ2-7	TGTGCCAGCAGTTTAAGGTGGACTAGCGGCTACGAGCAGTACTTC	CASSLRWTSGYEQYF
TRBV19	many	-	TRBJ1-4	TGTGCCAGTAGTCTCAGAGACGGGGAAAAACTGTTTTTT	CASSLRDGEKLFF
TRBV6-1	few	-	TRBJ2-3	TGTGCCAGCAAGGGAAGGCGGCTAACCACAGATACGCAGTATTTT	CASKGRRLTTDTQYF
TRBV9	-	TRBD2	TRBJ2-1	TGTGCCAGCAGCTTGCCGACTAGCGGGAGACTCAATGAGCAGTTCTTC	CASSLPTSGRLNEQFF
TRBV28	many	-	TRBJ1-5	TGTGCCAGCAGCCCCGGGACGGAGAGCAATCAGCCCCAGCATTTT	CASSPGTESNQPQHF
TRBV20-1	-	TRBD2	TRBJ2-7	TGCAGTGCTAGAGAGGGGGGGACGGAGCGGCAGTACTTC	CSAREGGTERQYF
TRBV12-3/TRBV12-4	-	TRBD2	TRBJ2-1	TGTGCCAGCAGTTTAATGCCCCTCGGGGGGTATGAGCAGTTCTTC	CASSLMPLGGYEQFF
TRBV18	-	-	TRBJ2-7	TGTGCCAGCTCATCACGGAGTAACGAGCAGTACTTC	CASSSRSNEQYF
TRBV12-3/TRBV12-4	many	-	TRBJ1-2	TGTGCCAGCAGTTTAATAGCCAGCCCCTACTATGGCTACACCTTC	CASSLIASPYYGYTF
TRBV3-1	-	-	TRBJ1-1	TGTGCCAGCAGCCCCTATACGGACAGTACATTGGAAACTGAAGCTTTCTTT	CASSPYTDSTLETEAFF
TRBV7-9	-	TRBD2	TRBJ2-1	TGTGCCAGCAGCTTAGCCTCGGGACTAGCGGGATACAATGAGCAGTTCTTC	CASSLASGLAGYNEQFF
TRBV20-1	few	-	TRBJ2-5	TGCAGTGCTAGAGTCCACGGGAGCTGGGAGACCCAGTACTTC	CSARVHGSWETQYF
TRBV5-1	many	-	TRBJ2-2	TGCGCCAGCTCCTCCGGGATCCAACTCACCGGGGAGCTGTTTTTT	CASSSGIQLTGELFF
TRBV20-1	many	-	TRBJ1-2	TGCAGTTTAAGTGATGGCTACACCTTC	CSLSDGYTF
TRBV28	-	TRBD2	TRBJ2-1	TGTGCCAGCTTAGCGGGCGGTGACTTAAACAATGAGCAGTTCTTC	CASLAGGDLNNEQFF
TRBV28	many	-	TRBJ1-2	TGTGCCAGCAGTTTTGGTGGGCTAAGGGATTATGGCTACACCTTC	CASSFGGLRDYGYTF
TRBV27	-	-	TRBJ2-3	TGTGCCAGCAGTTTGAATGGGCTGGCGATAGAAGATACGCAGTATTTT	CASSLNGLAIEDTQYF
TRBV12-3/TRBV12-4	few	-	TRBJ2-7	TGTGCCAGCAGTTTAGCGGCCAGACAATCCTACGAGCAGTACTTC	CASSLAARQSYEQYF
TRBV3-1	-	TRBD2	TRBJ2-5	TGTGCCAGCAGCCAAGATCCGTTCTGGGGGCTAGCGGGAGCAGAGACCCAGTACTTC	CASSQDPFWGLAGAETQYF
TRBV6-1	many	-	TRBJ2-7	TGTGCCAGCACGGCAGGCCCCTACGAGCAGTACTTC	CASTAGPYEQYF
TRBV7-2	many	TRBD1	TRBJ1-1	TGTACCAGCAGCAGGACAGGGGACACTGAAGCTTTCTTT	CTSSRTGDTEAFF
TRBV12-3/TRBV12-4	many	-	TRBJ2-7	TGTGCCAGCAGTCGAGGGACGGACCTCGACGAGCAGTACTTC	CASSRGTDLDEQYF
TRBV20-1	-	-	TRBJ2-5	TGCAGTGCTGGCCCCTCGGATAGGCCCCAGTACTTC	CSAGPSDRPQYF
TRBV27	-	-	TRBJ2-7	TGTGCCAGCAGTTTATCCCAAGTTGGGGAGCAGTACTTC	CASSLSQVGEQYF
TRBV7-9	many	TRBD1	TRBJ1-1	TGTGCCAGCAGCAGCCCCGACAGGGCAGAGGGAAACACTGAAGCTTTCTTT	CASSSPDRAEGNTEAFF
TRBV2	many	-	TRBJ1-2	TGTGCCAGCAGTATTGCGGATAACTATGGCTACACCTTC	CASSIADNYGYTF
TRBV30	-	TRBD1	TRBJ2-5	TGTGCCTGGAGAAGGACAGGCCAAGAGACCCAGTACTTC	CAWRRTGQETQYF
TRBV6-1	few	-	TRBJ2-5	TGTGCCAGCAGCCCAGGCGGAACCCAAGAGACCCAGTACTTC	CASSPGGTQETQYF
TRBV10-3	many	TRBD1	TRBJ1-1	TGTGCCATCAGCTGGGACAGCAACACTGAAGCTTTCTTT	CAISWDSNTEAFF
TRBV19	-	TRBD1	TRBJ2-2	TGTGCCAGTAGTATAAAGACAGGGGCAAACACCGGGGAGCTGTTTTTT	CASSIKTGANTGELFF
TRBV5-1	few	-	TRBJ1-4	TGCGCCAGCAGCTTGTCCACAGGGTCGGGGAATGAAAAACTGTTTTTT	CASSLSTGSGNEKLFF
TRBV3-1	-	-	TRBJ1-1	TGTGCCAGCAGCCGACGCCGAGTGGGCTCTGAAGCTTTCTTT	CASSRRRVGSEAFF
TRBV7-9	few	-	TRBJ1-2	TGTGCCAGCAGCCAGGGTGGGAGCGATGGCTACACCTTC	CASSQGGSDGYTF
TRBV14	few	TRBD1	TRBJ2-5	TGTGCCAGCCGCGAGAGGGACAGTCCTGCGGAGACCCAGTACTTC	CASRERDSPAETQYF
TRBV12-3/TRBV12-4	few	-	TRBJ1-1	TGTGCCAGCAGAGTGCTTAGGTTCGGATTAAACACTGAAGCTTTCTTT	CASRVLRFGLNTEAFF
TRBV10-3	-	TRBD1	TRBJ2-5	TGTGCCATCTCTCAGGGGGCAGAGACCCAGTACTTC	CAISQGAETQYF
TRBV7-2	few	-	TRBJ2-2	TGTGCCAGCAGCCCAGAAGCGGTATCGAACACCGGGGAGCTGTTTTTT	CASSPEAVSNTGELFF
TRBV5-1	-	-	TRBJ2-2	TGCGCCAGCAGCTTGGGGAATGGTGGAGGGGAGCTGTTTTTT	CASSLGNGGGELFF
TRBV28	many	TRBD1	TRBJ1-1	TGTGCCAGCAGTAGGGGACAGGGGATTCTGGACACTGAAGCTTTCTTT	CASSRGQGILDTEAFF
TRBV6-5	many	TRBD1	TRBJ2-7	TGTGCCAGCAGTTACTCGGGACAGTCCTTTGGCTACGAGCAGTACTTC	CASSYSGQSFGYEQYF
TRBV7-2	few	-	TRBJ1-3	TGTGCCAGCAGCCCAAAAGGGGGGCTTGGAAACACCATATATTTT	CASSPKGGLGNTIYF